This TCR beta chain came from a study of T cell clones after liver transplantation. Across the whole study: Three of the eight recipients were HCV-positive; the rest had non-autoimmune, non-viral transplant indications. Broader study findings: Graft donor-reactive T cells may have migrated into the graft rather than being deleted.

Germline V CDR1 and CDR2: MRHNA, SNTAGT. V trimming: 9 bases; J trimming: 2 bases; junction bases outside the gene matches: 6. The CDR3 totals 14 residues. Measured with immunoSEQ multiplex PCR; TCRdb has only the in-frame clones, and not every one. Altogether 20,000 to 25,000 clones are present, 55% to 75% being singletons, with the ten largest covering approximately 3%. Sorting of unstimulated PBMCs yielded separate CD3+CD4+ and CD3+CD8+ fractions. About this clone itself: Its antigen is currently unknown.

Sample: CD4+ T cells from blood, taken before liver transplant. This sequence originates from a human donor who received a liver transplant. The chain carries TRBV6-4 and TRBJ2-3, with 9 bases fitting TRBD2. The CDR3 DNA reads TGTGCCAGTAGACTAGCGGCCCACACAGATACGCAGTATTTT. Translation: CASRLAAHTDTQYF.